This T cell receptor (beta chain) was recorded in a study of neurological immune-mediated disorders. The authors made cDNA by 5'RACE with 10-nucleotide random UMIs. In TCRdb, the 5' RACE reads were re-called with MiXCR into one record per CDR3 protein. This repertoire shows approximately 40,000 distinct CDR3 sequences, around a fifth found once; its top ten account for almost 4.5%. Remarks on this clonotype: No antigen is known for it.

General study findings and limits: None of the CDR3 amino acid sequences of expanded clones were shared across subjects, and this suggested private repertoires in all groups.

Indicated time point: technical triplicate 3. The unsorted libraries originated from 2 million PBMCs kept at -80 C. Material for sequencing was PBMCs. This TCR was sampled from a man aged 55 to 70 with HTLV-1-associated myelopathy (HAM/TSP).

CDR3 sequence (DNA): TGTGCCAGCAGTTTATCTAGCGGGAGTTGGTACTCCTACGAGCAGTACTTC. This gives the protein CASSLSSGSWYSYEQYF. The genes are TRBV12-3 or TRBV12-4 and TRBJ2-7; 10 bases match TRBD2. J was trimmed by 0 bases and V by 2 bases; bases with no gene match: 7. The length of the CDR3 is 17 residues.